This entry features one T cell receptor (beta chain) sequence. Its antigen remains unidentified. Here immunoSEQ multiplex PCR was the method, and the copy in TCRdb shows in-frame clones only, minus some. The data contain approximately 270,000 clones, approximately 86% of them seen just once; the ten biggest clones take up roughly 1%. The data were taken from a study of cytomegalovirus exposure and HLA in healthy donors. Per the germline V gene, CDR1 is SGHRS and CDR2 is YFSETQ. The CDR3 covers 18 residues. V shed 2 bases and J 4 bases; nucleotides not matched to a gene: 10. Study conclusions and caveats: Rarity characterized most TCR sequences, yet some public TCRs appeared in many donors. It was reported that the classifier diagnosed cytomegalovirus status with high specificity and sensitivity in both the original and validation cohorts. A list of more than 150 TCR beta chains associated with cytomegalovirus was given. In the roughly 120 validation repertoires, a later analysis found that first-cohort TCR clusters tended to co-occur.

The receptor's source is a woman under 30 in good health and CMV-seronegative. V and J are TRBV5-1 and TRBJ2-2, with 11 bases matching TRBD2. Sequencing used PBMCs. The CDR3 bases are TGCGCCAGCAGCTTCTATAGCGGGAGGGCCTGGAGCACCGGGGAGCTGTTTTTT. As protein: CASSFYSGRAWSTGELFF. Complete variable domain (other parts from reference TRBV5-1 and TRBJ2-2): KAGVTQTPRYLIKTRGQQVTLSCSPISGHRSVSWYQQTPGQGLQFLFEYFSETQRNKGNFPGRFSGRQFSNSRSEMNVSTLELGDSALYLCASSFYSGRAWSTGELFFGEGSRLTVL.